The rows below give T cell receptor beta chains drawn from one sample of a study of T cell responses to AZD1222 COVID-19 vaccine. The assay was immunoSEQ multiplex PCR, and TCRdb's table has in-frame clones only and misses some. The sample lists roughly 200,000 clones, 70% to 90% occurring once. Sequenced material: peripheral blood, taken on day 0 of AZD1222 vaccination. Receptors originate from an adult in good health. The CDR3 runs from the conserved cysteine through the conserved F or W. Each record gives: J gene, V gene, clone size, D gene, CDR3 protein, CDR3 DNA. D genes are given only for firm matches. Size tells how often a clone was seen (once, few, many) or the class of an expanded clone, and some rows leave it out.

TRBJ1-4 | TRBV7-9 | - | - | CASSLGREKLFF | TGTGCCAGCAGCTTGGGGAGGGAAAAACTGTTTTTT
TRBJ1-2 | TRBV15 | - | - | CATSRDRAGQDYGYTF | TGTGCCACCAGCAGAGATAGGGCAGGGCAAGACTATGGCTACACCTTC
TRBJ1-6 | TRBV6-4 | - | - | CASSDDGGNSPLHF | TGTGCCAGCAGTGACGACGGTGGCAATTCACCCCTCCACTTT
TRBJ1-6 | TRBV19 | - | - | CASSIRGPESHNNSPLHF | TGTGCCAGTAGTATAAGGGGTCCGGAATCCCACAATAATTCACCCCTCCACTTT
TRBJ2-1 | TRBV5-1 | - | TRBD2 | CASSLDQLAGANEQFF | TGCGCCAGCAGCTTGGACCAGCTAGCGGGGGCCAATGAGCAGTTCTTC
TRBJ1-2 | TRBV5-5 | - | - | CASSSNPGQHYGYTF | TGTGCCAGCAGCTCGAACCCAGGACAGCACTATGGCTACACCTTC
TRBJ2-7 | TRBV4-2 | - | - | CASSQDTQAGSYEQYF | TGTGCCAGCAGCCAAGATACACAGGCTGGGTCCTACGAGCAGTACTTC
TRBJ2-5 | TRBV2 | - | TRBD2 | CASSEVGLAGTPQETQYF | TGTGCCAGCAGTGAAGTGGGACTAGCGGGGACCCCCCAAGAGACCCAGTACTTC
TRBJ2-7 | TRBV12-2 | - | - | CASRFGGTCEQYF | TGTGCAAGTCGCTTCGGTGGCACCTGCGAGCAGTACTTC
TRBJ2-3 | TRBV5-6 | - | TRBD1 | CASSAYRGRNTDTQYF | TGTGCCAGCAGCGCTTACAGGGGGCGCAACACAGATACGCAGTATTTT
TRBJ2-6 | TRBV11-2 | - | - | CASRLDQSGANVLTF | TGTGCCAGCAGGTTGGACCAGTCTGGGGCCAACGTCCTGACTTTC
TRBJ2-1 | TRBV6-5 | - | - | CASSYSIPGANNEQFF | TGTGCCAGCAGTTACTCGATTCCAGGGGCCAACAATGAGCAGTTCTTC
TRBJ2-3 | TRBV11-3 | - | - | CASSLSLRDTQYF | TGTGCCAGCAGCTTAAGTTTGAGGGATACGCAGTATTTT
TRBJ2-2 | TRBV7-9 | - | - | CASSLRGAAANTGELFF | TGTGCCAGCAGCTTAAGGGGGGCGGCTGCGAACACCGGGGAGCTGTTTTTT
TRBJ1-2 | TRBV2 | - | TRBD1 | CASSEGTGGSRYTF | TGTGCCAGCAGTGAAGGGACAGGAGGTTCGCGCTACACCTTC
TRBJ2-6 | TRBV27 | - | TRBD1 | CASSPLGGRGTSGANVLTF | TGTGCCAGCAGTCCCCTTGGTGGCAGGGGGACCTCTGGGGCCAACGTCCTGACTTTC
TRBJ1-6 | TRBV5-4 | - | - | CASSLEMGSYNSPLHF | TGTGCCAGCAGCTTGGAGATGGGCTCCTATAATTCACCCCTCCACTTT
TRBJ1-1 | TRBV10-3 | - | TRBD1 | CAISSPPTGGTEAFF | TGTGCCATCAGTTCCCCCCCGACAGGGGGAACTGAAGCTTTCTTT
TRBJ2-1 | TRBV27 | - | - | CASSLSQRYNEQFF | TGTGCCAGCAGTTTATCGCAGAGATACAATGAGCAGTTCTTC
TRBJ1-5 | TRBV19 | - | TRBD1 | CASSILDRENQPQHF | TGTGCCAGTAGTATTCTTGACAGGGAAAATCAGCCCCAGCATTTT
TRBJ1-1 | TRBV19 | - | - | CASKSSRGRATEAFF | TGTGCCAGTAAATCGTCCCGGGGTCGGGCCACTGAAGCTTTCTTT
TRBJ1-6 | TRBV19 | - | TRBD1 | CASSQGQPRRSSYNSPLHF | TGTGCCAGTAGCCAGGGACAGCCTCGCCGAAGCTCCTATAATTCACCCCTCCACTTT
TRBJ1-1 | TRBV15 | - | - | CATSRERMNTEAFF | TGTGCCACCAGCAGGGAAAGGATGAACACTGAAGCTTTCTTT
TRBJ2-2 | TRBV4-2 | - | - | CASSQVDGRARELFF | TGTGCCAGCAGCCAAGTAGACGGCAGGGCAAGGGAGCTGTTTTTT
TRBJ1-1 | TRBV2 | - | - | CASSAGTRNTEAFF | TGTGCCAGCAGTGCCGGGACACGGAACACTGAAGCTTTCTTT
TRBJ2-3 | TRBV28 | - | - | CASHTEEGTDTQYF | TGTGCCAGCCATACGGAAGAGGGCACAGATACGCAGTATTTT
TRBJ2-6 | TRBV6-2/TRBV6-3 | - | TRBD2 | CASSPGGAGANVLTF | TGTGCCAGCAGCCCGGGGGGGGCTGGGGCCAACGTCCTGACTTTC
TRBJ2-7 | TRBV7-8 | - | - | CASSLNSYEQYF | TGTGCCAGCAGCTTAAACTCCTACGAGCAGTACTTC
TRBJ1-2 | TRBV7-8 | - | - | CASSLLNGAVKTANYGYTF | TGTGCCAGCAGCTTACTGAATGGGGCAGTTAAAACTGCTAACTATGGCTACACCTTC
TRBJ2-1 | TRBV11-2 | - | TRBD1 | CASSVQGIHEQFF | TGTGCCAGCAGCGTACAGGGGATCCATGAGCAGTTCTTC
TRBJ2-2 | TRBV7-3 | - | - | CASSLLSPIGTGELFF | TGTGCCAGCAGCTTACTAAGCCCGATCGGCACCGGGGAGCTGTTTTTT
TRBJ2-7 | TRBV12-3/TRBV12-4 | once | TRBD1 | CASSFRGHYEQYF | TGTGCCAGCAGCTTCAGGGGGCACTACGAGCAGTACTTC
TRBJ1-2 | TRBV28 | - | - | CASSFRLFRERSYTF | TGTGCCAGCAGTTTTAGATTGTTCAGGGAAAGAAGCTACACCTTC
TRBJ2-7 | TRBV12-2 | - | - | CASRLGICRGIQYRAYEQYF | TGTGCAAGTCGCTTAGGGATTTGCAGGGGAATTCAGTACAGGGCCTACGAGCAGTACTTC
TRBJ1-3 | TRBV10-3 | - | TRBD1 | CAISTGGPSSGNTIYF | TGTGCCATCAGCACAGGGGGCCCTAGCTCTGGAAACACCATATATTTT
TRBJ1-2 | TRBV6-5 | - | TRBD1 | CASSSSGTAFWGYTF | TGTGCCAGCAGTTCGTCCGGGACAGCCTTCTGGGGCTACACCTTC
TRBJ2-3 | TRBV5-4 | - | TRBD2 | CASSLGASGGPGTDTQYF | TGTGCCAGCAGCTTGGGGGCTAGCGGGGGGCCGGGCACAGATACGCAGTATTTT
TRBJ1-1 | TRBV19 | once | TRBD1 | CASSIGSGGHTEAFF | TGTGCCAGTAGTATAGGATCAGGGGGCCACACTGAAGCTTTCTTT
TRBJ2-1 | TRBV11-1 | - | - | CASSLLLGNEQFF | TGTGCCAGCAGCTTACTATTGGGAAATGAGCAGTTCTTC
TRBJ1-6 | TRBV2 | - | TRBD1 | CASSEVDRGSSPLHF | TGTGCCAGCAGTGAAGTGGACAGGGGGAGTTCACCCCTCCACTTT
TRBJ2-7 | TRBV6-1 | - | - | CASSEVGTPYEQYF | TGTGCCAGCAGTGAAGTCGGGACTCCCTACGAGCAGTACTTC
TRBJ2-7 | TRBV5-5 | once | TRBD1 | CASSFSIQGAYEQYF | TGTGCCAGCAGCTTTAGTATACAGGGGGCCTACGAGCAGTACTTC
TRBJ1-6 | TRBV6-6 | - | - | CASSYSISSPLHF | TGTGCCAGCAGTTACTCGATTTCTTCACCCCTCCACTTT
TRBJ1-4 | TRBV6-5 | - | TRBD1 | CASSYRTGFEKLFF | TGTGCCAGCAGTTACCGGACAGGGTTTGAAAAACTGTTTTTT
TRBJ2-2 | TRBV7-9 | few | - | CASSSLTPNTGELFF | TGTGCCAGCAGCTCCTTGACCCCGAACACCGGGGAGCTGTTTTTT
TRBJ1-4 | TRBV27 | - | - | CASSSFEGLGEKLFF | TGTGCCAGCAGTTCGTTCGAGGGGTTAGGGGAAAAACTGTTTTTT
TRBJ2-5 | TRBV3-1/TRBV3-2 | - | - | CASSQDAETQYF | TGTGCCAGCAGCCAAGATGCTGAGACCCAGTACTTC
TRBJ1-4 | TRBV4-1 | - | - | CASGWTSSHEKLFF | TGCGCCAGCGGATGGACTAGTAGTCATGAAAAACTGTTTTTT
TRBJ1-2 | TRBV6-5 | - | TRBD1 | CASEHRGSGYTF | TGTGCCAGCGAGCACAGGGGCAGTGGCTACACCTTC
TRBJ1-6 | TRBV30 | - | TRBD1 | CASTGTDNSPLHF | TGTGCCTCAACCGGGACAGACAATTCACCCCTCCACTTT
TRBJ2-5 | TRBV7-3 | - | TRBD1 | CASSGTGGQETQYF | TGTGCCAGCAGCGGGACAGGGGGTCAAGAGACCCAGTACTTC
TRBJ1-2 | TRBV12-3/TRBV12-4 | - | - | CASGFREDYGYTF | TGTGCCAGCGGATTTAGAGAGGACTATGGCTACACCTTC
TRBJ2-1 | TRBV24-1 | - | TRBD2 | CATSDRTGGFNEQFF | TGTGCCACCAGTGATCGGACGGGGGGTTTTAATGAGCAGTTCTTC